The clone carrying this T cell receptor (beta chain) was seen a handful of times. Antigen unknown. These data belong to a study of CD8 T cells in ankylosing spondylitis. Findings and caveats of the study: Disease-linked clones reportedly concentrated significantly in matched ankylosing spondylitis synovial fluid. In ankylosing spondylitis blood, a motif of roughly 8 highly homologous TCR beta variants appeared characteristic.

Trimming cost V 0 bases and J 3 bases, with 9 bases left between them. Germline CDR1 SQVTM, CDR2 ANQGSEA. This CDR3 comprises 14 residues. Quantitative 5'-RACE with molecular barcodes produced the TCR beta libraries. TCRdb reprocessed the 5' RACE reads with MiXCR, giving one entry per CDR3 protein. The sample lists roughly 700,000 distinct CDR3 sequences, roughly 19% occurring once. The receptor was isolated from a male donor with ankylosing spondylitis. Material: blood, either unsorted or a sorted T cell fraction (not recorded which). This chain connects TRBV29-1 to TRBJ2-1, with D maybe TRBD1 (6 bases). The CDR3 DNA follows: TGCAGCGTTGAAGATCCCAGGGGCTACAATGAGCAGTTCTTC. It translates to CSVEDPRGYNEQFF.